These T cell receptor beta chains were read from a single sample in a study of long-term antiretroviral therapy in people with HIV. This table comes from immunoSEQ multiplex PCR, and its TCRdb copy is limited to in-frame clones, with some not included. The sample contains around 40,000 clones, approximately 89% of which appear only once. The sample in question was unsorted PBMCs, obtained 0.1 years before starting antiretroviral therapy. Receptor source: a woman aged 45 to 65 with HIV. Both conserved end residues are part of each CDR3. D genes are given only for firm matches. Clone size is not always given. Where it is, it says once, few, many or a class for expanded clones.

j_call	v_call	clone_size	d_call	cdr3_nt	cdr3_aa
TRBJ1-2	TRBV29-1	-	TRBD1	TGCAGCGTCGATCACAGGGGGTTCCTCTATGGCTACACCTTC	CSVDHRGFLYGYTF
TRBJ2-7	TRBV7-9	-	TRBD1	TGTGCCAGCAGCTCGTGGACAGGGGGGATCGACGAGCAGTACTTC	CASSSWTGGIDEQYF
TRBJ1-1	TRBV11-2	-	-	TGTGCCAGCAGCTTAAGCGATCTGAACACTGAAGCTTTCTTT	CASSLSDLNTEAFF
TRBJ2-1	TRBV6-5	-	-	TGTGCCAGCAGTTACCGGGGTAATGAGCAGTTCTTC	CASSYRGNEQFF
TRBJ2-1	TRBV11-2	-	-	TGTGCCAGCAGCTTAGTACTCGGGAGTTTATACAATGAGCAGTTCTTC	CASSLVLGSLYNEQFF
TRBJ2-5	TRBV6-1	few	TRBD1	TGTGCCAGCAGTGAAGCTTCCGGGACAGGGGGAGAGACCCAGTACTTC	CASSEASGTGGETQYF
TRBJ2-5	TRBV6-6	-	-	TGTGCCAGCAGTTACGGGCTAGAAAAGACCCAGTACTTC	CASSYGLEKTQYF
TRBJ2-3	TRBV11-3	-	-	TGTGCCAGCAGCTTAGATAGGCGGGATACGCAGTATTTT	CASSLDRRDTQYF
TRBJ1-1	TRBV7-2	few	-	TGTGCCAGCAGCCCACGATTTAGAAGGGACGCTGAAGCTTTCTTT	CASSPRFRRDAEAFF
TRBJ1-5	TRBV6-5	-	TRBD1	TGTGCCAGCAGTTCAGGACAGGGAATGGGGAATCAGCCCCAGCATTTT	CASSSGQGMGNQPQHF
TRBJ1-4	TRBV14	-	-	TGTGCCAGCAGCCAACGCAATGAAAAACTGTTTTTT	CASSQRNEKLFF
TRBJ2-7	TRBV5-4	once	-	TGTGCCAGCAGCCCAGGCAGGGAGCAGTACTTC	CASSPGREQYF
TRBJ2-7	TRBV11-3	-	-	TGTGCCAGCAGCTTAGGGTCAGGGATGGACGAGCAGTACTTC	CASSLGSGMDEQYF
TRBJ2-7	TRBV10-3	-	-	TGTGCCATCAGTGAGTCGACCGAAACCTACGAGCAGTACTTC	CAISESTETYEQYF
TRBJ2-4	TRBV29-1	-	TRBD2	TGCAGCGTATCCGGGACTAGCGGGGGAACTCTAGCCAAAAACATTCAGTACTTC	CSVSGTSGGTLAKNIQYF
TRBJ2-7	TRBV11-1	-	-	TGTGCCAGCAGCTTCTACGGAACCTACGAGCAGTACTTC	CASSFYGTYEQYF